Sequencing of this T cell receptor beta chain was carried out in a study of T cell responses to AZD1222 COVID-19 vaccine. CDR3 length: 16 amino acids. The V gene end was trimmed by 4 bases and the J gene end by 7 bases; junction bases not matched to a gene: 9. Germline assignment: CDR1 KGHDR and CDR2 SFDVKD. The assay was immunoSEQ multiplex PCR, and TCRdb's table has in-frame clones only and misses some. The sample includes some 100,000 clones, roughly 90% of them seen just once. This TCR was recovered from an adult in good health. The J gene is TRBJ2-1, the V gene TRBV24-1, with TRBD1 matching 10 bases. The starting material was peripheral blood, obtained on day 0 of AZD1222 vaccination. The CDR3 spells CATSDFRTGGGNEQFF. The CDR3 bases are TGTGCCACCAGTGACTTTAGGACAGGGGGTGGGAATGAGCAGTTCTTC.